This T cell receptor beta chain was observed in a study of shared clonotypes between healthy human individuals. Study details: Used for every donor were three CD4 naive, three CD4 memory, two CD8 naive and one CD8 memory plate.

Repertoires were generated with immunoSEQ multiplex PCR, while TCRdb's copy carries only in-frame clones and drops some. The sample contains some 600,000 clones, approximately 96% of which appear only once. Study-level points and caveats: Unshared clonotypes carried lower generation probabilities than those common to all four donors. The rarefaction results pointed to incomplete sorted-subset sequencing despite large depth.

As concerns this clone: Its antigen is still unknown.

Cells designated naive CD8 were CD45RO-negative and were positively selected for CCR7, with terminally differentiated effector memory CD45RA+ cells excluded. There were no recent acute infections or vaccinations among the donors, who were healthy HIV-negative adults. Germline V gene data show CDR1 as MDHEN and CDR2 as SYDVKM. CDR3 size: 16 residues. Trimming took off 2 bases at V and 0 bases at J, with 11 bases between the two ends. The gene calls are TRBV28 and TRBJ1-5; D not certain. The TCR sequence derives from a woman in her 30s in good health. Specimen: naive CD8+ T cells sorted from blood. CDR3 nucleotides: TGTGCCAGCAGTTTAAGGACTAGTTTTAGCAATCAGCCCCAGCATTTT. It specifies CASSLRTSFSNQPQHF.